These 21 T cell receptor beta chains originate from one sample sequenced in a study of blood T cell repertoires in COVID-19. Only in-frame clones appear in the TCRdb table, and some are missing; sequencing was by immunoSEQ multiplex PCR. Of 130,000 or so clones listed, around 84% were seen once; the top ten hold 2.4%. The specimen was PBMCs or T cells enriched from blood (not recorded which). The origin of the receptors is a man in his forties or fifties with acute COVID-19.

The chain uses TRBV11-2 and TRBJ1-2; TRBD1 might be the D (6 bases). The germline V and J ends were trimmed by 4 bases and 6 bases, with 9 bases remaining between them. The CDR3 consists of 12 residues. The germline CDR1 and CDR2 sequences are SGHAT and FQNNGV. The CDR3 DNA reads TGTGCCAGCAGCTCGAACAGGGATGGCTACACCTTC. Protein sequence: CASSSNRDGYTF.

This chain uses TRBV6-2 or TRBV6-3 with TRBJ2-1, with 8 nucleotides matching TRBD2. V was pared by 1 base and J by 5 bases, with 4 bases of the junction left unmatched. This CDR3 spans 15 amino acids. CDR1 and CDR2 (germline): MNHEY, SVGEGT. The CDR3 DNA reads TGTGCCAGCAGTTACTGGGTAGCGGGGAACAATGAGCAGTTCTTC. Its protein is CASSYWVAGNNEQFF.

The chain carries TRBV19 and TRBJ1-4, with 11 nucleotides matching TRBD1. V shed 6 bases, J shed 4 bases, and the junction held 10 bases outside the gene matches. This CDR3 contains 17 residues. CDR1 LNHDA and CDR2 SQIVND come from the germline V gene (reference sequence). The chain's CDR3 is CASSGTGGGMINEKLFF. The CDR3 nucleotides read TGTGCCAGTAGCGGGACAGGGGGAGGTATGATTAATGAAAAACTGTTTTTT.

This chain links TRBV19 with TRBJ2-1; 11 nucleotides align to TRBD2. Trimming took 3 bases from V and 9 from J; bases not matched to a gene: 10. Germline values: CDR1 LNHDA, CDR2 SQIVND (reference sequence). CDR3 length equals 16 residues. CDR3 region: CASSIIRTSGRGEQFF. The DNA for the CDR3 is TGTGCCAGTAGTATCATACGAACTAGCGGGAGAGGTGAGCAGTTCTTC.

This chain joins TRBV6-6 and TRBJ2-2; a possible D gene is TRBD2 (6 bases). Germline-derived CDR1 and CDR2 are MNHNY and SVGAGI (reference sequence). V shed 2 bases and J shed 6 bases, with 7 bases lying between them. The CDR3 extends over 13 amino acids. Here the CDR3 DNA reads TGTGCCAGCAGTTACGCTAGCGCCGGGGAGCTGTTTTTT. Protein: CASSYASAGELFF.

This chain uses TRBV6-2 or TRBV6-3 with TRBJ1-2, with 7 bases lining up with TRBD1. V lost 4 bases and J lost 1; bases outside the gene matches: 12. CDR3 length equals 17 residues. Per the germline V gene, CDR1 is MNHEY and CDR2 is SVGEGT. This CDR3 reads CASSSSKQGTFNYGYTF. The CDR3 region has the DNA TGTGCCAGCAGTTCAAGTAAACAGGGGACCTTTAACTATGGCTACACCTTC.

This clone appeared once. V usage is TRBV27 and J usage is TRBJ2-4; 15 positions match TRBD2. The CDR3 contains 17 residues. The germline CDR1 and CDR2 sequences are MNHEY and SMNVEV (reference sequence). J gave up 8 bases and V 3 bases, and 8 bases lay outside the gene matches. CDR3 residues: CASSFSGLAGGPDIQYF. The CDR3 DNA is TGTGCCAGCAGTTTTTCCGGACTAGCGGGAGGGCCTGACATTCAGTACTTC.

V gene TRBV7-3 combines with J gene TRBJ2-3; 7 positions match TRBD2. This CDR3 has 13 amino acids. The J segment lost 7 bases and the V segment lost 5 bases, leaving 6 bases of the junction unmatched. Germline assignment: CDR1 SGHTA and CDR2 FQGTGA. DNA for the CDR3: TGTGCCAGCAGCACTGGCGGGAGTAATACGCAGTATTTT. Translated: CASSTGGSNTQYF.

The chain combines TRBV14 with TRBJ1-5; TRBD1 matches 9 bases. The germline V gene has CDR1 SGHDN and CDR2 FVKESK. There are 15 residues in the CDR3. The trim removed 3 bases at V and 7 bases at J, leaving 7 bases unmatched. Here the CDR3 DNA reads TGTGCCAGCAGCCAGGCCGGGACAGGGAAACAGCCCCAGCATTTT. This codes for CASSQAGTGKQPQHF.

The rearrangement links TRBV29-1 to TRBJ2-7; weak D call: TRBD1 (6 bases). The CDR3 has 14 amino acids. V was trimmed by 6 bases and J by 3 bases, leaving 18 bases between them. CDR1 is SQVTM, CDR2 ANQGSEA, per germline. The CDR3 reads CSVEAQGLSYEQYF. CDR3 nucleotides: TGCAGCGTGGAGGCCCAGGGGCTCAGCTACGAGCAGTACTTC.

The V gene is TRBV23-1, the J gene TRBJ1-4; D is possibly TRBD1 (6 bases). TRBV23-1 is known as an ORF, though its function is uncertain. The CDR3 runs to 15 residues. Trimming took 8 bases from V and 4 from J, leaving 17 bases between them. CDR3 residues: CASPSGGRDNEKLFF. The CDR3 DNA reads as TGCGCCAGCCCCTCGGGGGGCCGGGATAATGAAAAACTGTTTTTT.

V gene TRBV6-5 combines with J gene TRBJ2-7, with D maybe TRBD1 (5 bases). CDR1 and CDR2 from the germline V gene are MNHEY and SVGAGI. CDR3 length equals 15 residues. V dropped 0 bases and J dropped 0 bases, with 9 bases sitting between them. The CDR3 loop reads CASSYSSQGSYEQYF. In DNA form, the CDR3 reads TGTGCCAGCAGTTACTCGAGTCAGGGCTCCTACGAGCAGTACTTC.

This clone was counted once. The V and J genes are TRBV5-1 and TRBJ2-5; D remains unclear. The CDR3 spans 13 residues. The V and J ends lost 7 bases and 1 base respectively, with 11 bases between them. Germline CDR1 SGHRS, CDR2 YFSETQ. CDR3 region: CASGQAGQETQYF. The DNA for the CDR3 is TGCGCCAGCGGGCAGGCCGGCCAAGAGACCCAGTACTTC.

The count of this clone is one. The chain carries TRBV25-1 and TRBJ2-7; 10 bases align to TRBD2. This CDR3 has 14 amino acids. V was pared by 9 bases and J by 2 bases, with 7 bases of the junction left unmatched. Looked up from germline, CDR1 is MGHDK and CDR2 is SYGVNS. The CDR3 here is CASAIAGGTYEQYF. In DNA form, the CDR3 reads TGTGCCAGTGCCATAGCGGGAGGTACCTACGAGCAGTACTTC.

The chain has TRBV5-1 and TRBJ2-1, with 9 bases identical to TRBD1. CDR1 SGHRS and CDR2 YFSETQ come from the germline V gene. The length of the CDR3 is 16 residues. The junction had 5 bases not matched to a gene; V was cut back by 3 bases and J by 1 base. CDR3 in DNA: TGCGCCAGCAGCTCCCAGGGGACAGGGTCCTACAATGAGCAGTTCTTC. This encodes CASSSQGTGSYNEQFF. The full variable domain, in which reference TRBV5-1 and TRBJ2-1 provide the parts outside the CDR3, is KAGVTQTPRYLIKTRGQQVTLSCSPISGHRSVSWYQQTPGQGLQFLFEYFSETQRNKGNFPGRFSGRQFSNSRSEMNVSTLELGDSALYLCASSSQGTGSYNEQFFGPGTRLTVL.

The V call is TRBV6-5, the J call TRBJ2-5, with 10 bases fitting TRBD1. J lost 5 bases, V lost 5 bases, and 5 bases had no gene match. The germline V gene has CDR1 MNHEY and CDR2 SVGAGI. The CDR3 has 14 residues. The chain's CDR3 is CASSPTGGWETQYF. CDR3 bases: TGTGCCAGCAGTCCGACAGGGGGCTGGGAGACCCAGTACTTC.

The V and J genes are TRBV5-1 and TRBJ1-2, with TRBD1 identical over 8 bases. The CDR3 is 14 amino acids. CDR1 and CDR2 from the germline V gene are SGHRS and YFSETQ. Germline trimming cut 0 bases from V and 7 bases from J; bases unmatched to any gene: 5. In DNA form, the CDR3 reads TGCGCCAGCAGCTTGGCCGGGACAGGTTTTGGCTACACCTTC. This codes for CASSLAGTGFGYTF.

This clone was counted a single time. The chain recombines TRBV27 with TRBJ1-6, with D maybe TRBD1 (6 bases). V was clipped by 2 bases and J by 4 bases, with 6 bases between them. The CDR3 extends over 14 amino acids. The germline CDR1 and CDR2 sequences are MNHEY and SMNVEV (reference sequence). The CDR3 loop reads CASSLQGYNSPLHF. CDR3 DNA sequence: TGTGCCAGCAGTTTACAGGGGTATAATTCACCCCTCCACTTT.

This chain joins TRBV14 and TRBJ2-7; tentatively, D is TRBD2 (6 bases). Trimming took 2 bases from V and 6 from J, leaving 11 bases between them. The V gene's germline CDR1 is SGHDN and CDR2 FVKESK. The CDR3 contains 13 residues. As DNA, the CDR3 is TGTGCCAGCAGCCAATCGGAGGGCCTCGAGCAGTACTTC. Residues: CASSQSEGLEQYF.

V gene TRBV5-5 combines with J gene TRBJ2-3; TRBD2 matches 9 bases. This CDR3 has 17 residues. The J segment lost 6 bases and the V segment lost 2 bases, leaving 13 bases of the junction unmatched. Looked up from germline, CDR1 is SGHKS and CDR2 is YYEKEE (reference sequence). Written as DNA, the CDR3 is TGTGCCAGCAGCTTCCAGGGCGCGGGGGGGCCGAAGGATACGCAGTATTTT. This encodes CASSFQGAGGPKDTQYF. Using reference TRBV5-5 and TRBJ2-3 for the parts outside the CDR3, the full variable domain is DAGVTQSPTHLIKTRGQQVTLRCSPISGHKSVSWYQQVLGQGPQFIFQYYEKEERGRGNFPDRFSARQFPNYSSELNVNALLLGDSALYLCASSFQGAGGPKDTQYFGPGTRLTVL.

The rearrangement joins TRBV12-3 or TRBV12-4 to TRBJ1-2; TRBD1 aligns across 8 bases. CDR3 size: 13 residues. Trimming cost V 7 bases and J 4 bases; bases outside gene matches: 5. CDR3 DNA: TGTGCCAGCACCATGGACAGGGTCTATGGCTACACCTTC. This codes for CASTMDRVYGYTF.